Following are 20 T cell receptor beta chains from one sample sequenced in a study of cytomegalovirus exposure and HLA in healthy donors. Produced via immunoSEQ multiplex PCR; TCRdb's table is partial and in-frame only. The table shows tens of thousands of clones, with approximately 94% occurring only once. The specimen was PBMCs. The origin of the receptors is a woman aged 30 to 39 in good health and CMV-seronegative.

The CDR3 DNA reads TGCGCCAGCAGCCAACAGGGTTTTTCCTACGAGCAGTACTTC. It translates to CASSQQGFSYEQYF. The J gene is TRBJ2-7, the V gene TRBV5-1, with D maybe TRBD1 (6 bases). V lost 4 bases and J 1 base, leaving 12 bases between the germline ends. Per the germline V gene, CDR1 is SGHRS and CDR2 is YFSETQ. This CDR3 is 14 amino acids long.

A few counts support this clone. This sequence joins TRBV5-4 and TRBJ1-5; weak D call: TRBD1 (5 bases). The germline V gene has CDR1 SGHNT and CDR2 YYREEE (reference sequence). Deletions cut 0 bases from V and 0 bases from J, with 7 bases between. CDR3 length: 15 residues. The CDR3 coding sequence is TGTGCCAGCAGCTTGGGGGGGGATAGCAATCAGCCCCAGCATTTT. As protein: CASSLGGDSNQPQHF.

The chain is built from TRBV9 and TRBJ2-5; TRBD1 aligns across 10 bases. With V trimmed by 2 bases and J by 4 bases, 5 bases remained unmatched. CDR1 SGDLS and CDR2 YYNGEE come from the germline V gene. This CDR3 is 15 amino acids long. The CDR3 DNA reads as TGTGCCAGCAGCGTTTACGGGACAGGGGTAGAGACCCAGTACTTC. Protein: CASSVYGTGVETQYF.

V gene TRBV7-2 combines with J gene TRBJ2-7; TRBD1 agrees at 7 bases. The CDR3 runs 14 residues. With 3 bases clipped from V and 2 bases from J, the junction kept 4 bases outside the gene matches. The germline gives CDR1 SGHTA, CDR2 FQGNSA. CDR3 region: CASSLTGIPYEQYF. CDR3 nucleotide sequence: TGTGCCAGCAGCTTGACAGGGATCCCCTACGAGCAGTACTTC. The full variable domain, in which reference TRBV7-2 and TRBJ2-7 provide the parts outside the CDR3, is GAGVSQSPSNKVTEKGKDVELRCDPISGHTALYWYRQSLGQGLEFLIYFQGNSAPDKSGLPSDRFSAERTGGSVSTLTIQRTQQEDSAVYLCASSLTGIPYEQYFGPGTRLTVT.

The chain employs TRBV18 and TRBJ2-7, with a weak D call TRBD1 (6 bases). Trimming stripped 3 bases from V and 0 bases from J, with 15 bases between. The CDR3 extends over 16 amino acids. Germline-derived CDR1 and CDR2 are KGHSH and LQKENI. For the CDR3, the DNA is TGTGCCAGCTCACCGACGACCGGGACAACCTCCTACGAGCAGTACTTC. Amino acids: CASSPTTGTTSYEQYF.

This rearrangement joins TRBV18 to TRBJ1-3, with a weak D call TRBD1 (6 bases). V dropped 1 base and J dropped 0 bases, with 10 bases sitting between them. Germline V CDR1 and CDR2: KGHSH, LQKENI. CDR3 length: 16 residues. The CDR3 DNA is TGTGCCAGCTCACCACAAAGGGGGTCCTCTGGAAACACCATATATTTT. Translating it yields CASSPQRGSSGNTIYF.

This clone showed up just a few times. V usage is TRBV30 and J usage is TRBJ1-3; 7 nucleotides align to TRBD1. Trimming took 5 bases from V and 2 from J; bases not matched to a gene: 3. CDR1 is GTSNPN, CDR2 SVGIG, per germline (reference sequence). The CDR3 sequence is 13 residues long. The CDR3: CAWETGAGNTIYF. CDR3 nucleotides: TGTGCCTGGGAAACAGGGGCTGGAAACACCATATATTTT.

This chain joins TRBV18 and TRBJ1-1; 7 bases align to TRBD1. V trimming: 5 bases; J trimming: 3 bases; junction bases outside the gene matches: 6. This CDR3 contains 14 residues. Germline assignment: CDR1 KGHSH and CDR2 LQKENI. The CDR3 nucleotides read TGTGCCAGCTCAACACAGGGGTCATACACTGAAGCTTTCTTT. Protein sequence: CASSTQGSYTEAFF.

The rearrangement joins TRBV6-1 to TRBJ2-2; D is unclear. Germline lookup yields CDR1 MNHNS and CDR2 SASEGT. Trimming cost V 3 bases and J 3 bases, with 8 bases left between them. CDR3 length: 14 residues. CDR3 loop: CASSDGQDTGELFF. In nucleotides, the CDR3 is TGTGCCAGCAGTGACGGCCAGGACACCGGGGAGCTGTTTTTT.

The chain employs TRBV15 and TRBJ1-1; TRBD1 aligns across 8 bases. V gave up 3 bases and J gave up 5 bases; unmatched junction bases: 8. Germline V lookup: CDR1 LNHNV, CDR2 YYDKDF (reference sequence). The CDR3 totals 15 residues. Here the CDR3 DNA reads TGTGCCACCAGCAGGTCCGGACAGGGAAGGACTGAAGCTTTCTTT. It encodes CATSRSGQGRTEAFF. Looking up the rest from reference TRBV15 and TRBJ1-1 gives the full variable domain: DAMVIQNPRYQVTQFGKPVTLSCSQTLNHNVMYWYQQKSSQAPKLLFHYYDKDFNNEADTPDNFQSRRPNTSFCFLDIRSPGLGDTAMYLCATSRSGQGRTEAFFGQGTRLTVV.

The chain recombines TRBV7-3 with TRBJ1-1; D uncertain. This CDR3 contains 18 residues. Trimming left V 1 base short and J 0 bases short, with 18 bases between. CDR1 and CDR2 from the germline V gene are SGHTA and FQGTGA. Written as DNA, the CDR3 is TGTGCCAGCAGCTTAATAGTTGGCCGATCTAGTCTGAACACTGAAGCTTTCTTT. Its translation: CASSLIVGRSSLNTEAFF.

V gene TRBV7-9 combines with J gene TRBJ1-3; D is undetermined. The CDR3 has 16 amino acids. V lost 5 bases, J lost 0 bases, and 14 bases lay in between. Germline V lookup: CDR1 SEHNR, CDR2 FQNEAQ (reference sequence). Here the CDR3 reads CASSQQRPTSGNTIYF. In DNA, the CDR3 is TGTGCCAGCAGCCAGCAGCGACCTACCTCTGGAAACACCATATATTTT.

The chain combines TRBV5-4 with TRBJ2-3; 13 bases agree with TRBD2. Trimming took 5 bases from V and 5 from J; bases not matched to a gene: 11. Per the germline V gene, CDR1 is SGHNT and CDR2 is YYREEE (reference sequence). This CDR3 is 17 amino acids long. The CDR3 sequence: CASRGGTSGAYKDTQYF. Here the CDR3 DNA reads TGTGCCAGCAGGGGGGGGACTAGCGGGGCGTACAAAGATACGCAGTATTTT.

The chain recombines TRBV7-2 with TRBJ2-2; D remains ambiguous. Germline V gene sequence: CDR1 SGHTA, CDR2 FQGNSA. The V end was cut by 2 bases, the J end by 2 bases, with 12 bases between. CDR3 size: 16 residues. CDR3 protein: CASSLLGFHNTGELFF. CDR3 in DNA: TGTGCCAGCAGCTTACTGGGCTTCCATAACACCGGGGAGCTGTTTTTT. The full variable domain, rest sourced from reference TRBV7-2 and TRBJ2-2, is GAGVSQSPSNKVTEKGKDVELRCDPISGHTALYWYRQSLGQGLEFLIYFQGNSAPDKSGLPSDRFSAERTGGSVSTLTIQRTQQEDSAVYLCASSLLGFHNTGELFFGEGSRLTVL.

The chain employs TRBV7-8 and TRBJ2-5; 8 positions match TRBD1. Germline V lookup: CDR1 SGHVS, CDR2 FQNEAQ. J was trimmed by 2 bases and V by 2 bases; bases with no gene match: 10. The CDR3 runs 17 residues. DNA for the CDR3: TGTGCCAGCAGCTTATATCCGGGACAGGACCAACAAGAGACCCAGTACTTC. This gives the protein CASSLYPGQDQQETQYF. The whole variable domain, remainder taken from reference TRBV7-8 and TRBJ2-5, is GAGVSQSPRYKVAKRGQDVALRCDPISGHVSLFWYQQALGQGPEFLTYFQNEAQLDKSGLPSDRFFAERPEGSVSTLKIQRTQQEDSAVYLCASSLYPGQDQQETQYFGPGTRLLVL.

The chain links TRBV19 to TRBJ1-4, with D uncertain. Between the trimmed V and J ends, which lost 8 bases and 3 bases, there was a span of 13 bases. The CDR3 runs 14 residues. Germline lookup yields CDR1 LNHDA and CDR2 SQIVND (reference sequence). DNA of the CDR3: TGTGCCAGTGGGAGGAGGGCTTCTAATGAAAAACTGTTTTTT. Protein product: CASGRRASNEKLFF.

The CDR3 spells CASSSGQGQNTEAFF. In nucleotides, the CDR3 is TGTGCCAGTAGTTCTGGACAGGGGCAGAACACTGAAGCTTTCTTT. The rearrangement links TRBV19 to TRBJ1-1; 9 bases agree with TRBD1. Germline CDR1 reads LNHDA; CDR2 reads SQIVND (reference sequence). The CDR3 runs 15 residues. The V gene end was trimmed by 5 bases and the J gene end by 1 base; junction bases not matched to a gene: 5.

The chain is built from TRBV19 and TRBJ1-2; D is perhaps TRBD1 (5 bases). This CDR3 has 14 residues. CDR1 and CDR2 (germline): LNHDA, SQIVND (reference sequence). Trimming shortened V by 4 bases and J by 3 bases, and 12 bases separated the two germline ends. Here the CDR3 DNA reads TGTGCCAGTAGTAGAGACAGTTTCTACTATGGCTACACCTTC. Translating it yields CASSRDSFYYGYTF.

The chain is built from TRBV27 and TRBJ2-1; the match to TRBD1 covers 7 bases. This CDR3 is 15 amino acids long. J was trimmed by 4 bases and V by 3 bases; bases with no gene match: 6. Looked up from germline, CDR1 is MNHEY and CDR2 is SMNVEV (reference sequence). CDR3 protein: CASSFVDRTYNEQFF. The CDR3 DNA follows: TGTGCCAGCAGTTTCGTGGACAGGACTTACAATGAGCAGTTCTTC.

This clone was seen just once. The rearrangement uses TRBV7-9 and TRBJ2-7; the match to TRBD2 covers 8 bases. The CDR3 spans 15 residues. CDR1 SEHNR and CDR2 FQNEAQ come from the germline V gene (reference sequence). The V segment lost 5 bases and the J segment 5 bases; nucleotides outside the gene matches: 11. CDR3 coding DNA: TGTGCCAGCAGCAGACCCACCGGGACTAGAAACGAGCAGTACTTC. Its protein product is CASSRPTGTRNEQYF.